The rows below give T cell receptor beta chains drawn from one sample of a study of sequential checkpoint blockade in melanoma. The method was immunoSEQ multiplex PCR; TCRdb's version includes in-frame clones alone and lacks a portion of them. The sample lists 10,000 to 11,000 clones, roughly three fifths occurring once. Sequenced here: CD8+ T cells sorted from blood (inferred from file names), sampled from a patient given nivolumab and ipilimumab in sequence. The receptors here all came from a human donor with melanoma. Each CDR3 is given with its conserved first and last residue. A D gene is named only where the DNA matches it firmly. Clone size, where shown, is once, few, many, or a class for clones that have expanded.

D gene,J gene,clone size,V gene,CDR3 protein,CDR3 DNA
TRBD1,TRBJ1-2,.,TRBV5-6,CASSLGRTGGRYGYTF,TGTGCCAGCAGCTTGGGCCGGACAGGGGGTCGCTATGGCTACACCTTC
.,TRBJ2-7,.,TRBV9,CASSVGQNSYEQYF,TGTGCCAGCAGCGTAGGACAGAACTCCTACGAGCAGTACTTC
.,TRBJ1-5,few,TRBV28,CASSSDRRAMSNQPQHF,TGTGCCAGCAGCTCCGACAGGCGGGCTATGAGCAATCAGCCCCAGCATTTT
TRBD1,TRBJ2-7,.,TRBV27,CASSPGTGGAGVYEQYF,TGTGCCAGCAGTCCGGGGACAGGGGGCGCCGGCGTTTACGAGCAGTACTTC
TRBD2,TRBJ2-3,medium-sized,TRBV10-3,CAIAGRESSTDTQYF,TGTGCCATTGCGGGGCGGGAGTCTAGCACAGATACGCAGTATTTT
.,TRBJ2-5,once,TRBV6-6,CASSYPAAQETQYF,TGTGCCAGCAGTTACCCAGCGGCCCAAGAGACCCAGTACTTC
TRBD1,TRBJ2-1,.,TRBV19,CASKDRGFNEQFF,TGTGCCAGTAAGGACAGGGGGTTCAATGAGCAGTTCTTC
TRBD1,TRBJ1-1,.,TRBV7-9,CASRRGQGDPRVKGAFF,TGTGCCAGCAGACGGGGACAGGGTGACCCCCGGGTAAAGGGAGCTTTCTTT
.,TRBJ1-3,large,TRBV11-2,CASSLDWTPRTGNTIYF,TGTGCCAGCAGCTTAGATTGGACACCGAGGACTGGAAACACCATATATTTT
TRBD2,TRBJ2-7,.,TRBV5-1,CASSLAGGSYEQYF,TGCGCCAGCAGCTTAGCGGGAGGATCCTACGAGCAGTACTTC
TRBD2,TRBJ2-7,.,TRBV7-8,CASSSGTSGIILYEQYF,TGTGCCAGCAGCTCCGGGACTAGCGGGATCATACTTTACGAGCAGTACTTC
.,TRBJ2-2,.,TRBV4-1,CASSQAPTDLTGELFF,TGCGCCAGCAGCCAAGCCCCGACAGACCTCACCGGGGAGCTGTTTTTT
.,TRBJ2-7,.,TRBV4-3,CASSQDIGRIDEQYF,TGCGCCAGCAGCCAAGATATCGGGAGAATCGACGAGCAGTACTTC
.,TRBJ1-5,medium-sized,TRBV6-5,CASSSSFTTQPQHF,TGTGCCAGCAGTTCCAGTTTTACCACCCAGCCCCAGCATTTT
.,TRBJ2-1,.,TRBV6-1,CASVASELNEQFF,TGTGCCAGCGTTGCCTCGGAGCTAAATGAGCAGTTCTTC
TRBD1,TRBJ1-5,medium-sized,TRBV11-2,CASSSPGTGEHF,TGTGCCAGCAGCTCCCCCGGGACAGGAGAGCATTTT
.,TRBJ2-3,.,TRBV30,CAWSESGGPDTQYF,TGTGCCTGGAGTGAGTCAGGGGGGCCGGATACGCAGTATTTT
.,TRBJ1-1,.,TRBV29-1,CSVRDPAFF,TGCAGCGTTAGAGATCCAGCTTTCTTT
.,TRBJ1-5,few,TRBV19,CASSIPNGAQHF,TGTGCCAGTAGTATACCGAACGGGGCCCAGCATTTT
.,TRBJ1-5,.,TRBV16,CASSPPDQPQHF,TGTGCCAGCAGCCCCCCCGATCAGCCCCAGCATTTT
.,TRBJ2-1,.,TRBV7-8,CASTQTGYNEQFF,TGTGCCAGCACCCAGACAGGTTACAATGAGCAGTTCTTC
TRBD2,TRBJ2-1,.,TRBV5-1,CASGTSADEQFF,TGCGCCAGCGGGACTAGCGCCGATGAGCAGTTCTTC
.,TRBJ1-2,few,TRBV6-5,CASSYSDTNDYGYTF,TGTGCCAGCAGTTACTCCGACACCAACGACTATGGCTACACCTTC
TRBD2,TRBJ2-7,.,TRBV6-5,CASSYSSGRYDEQYF,TGTGCCAGCAGTTACTCTAGCGGGAGATACGACGAGCAGTACTTC
TRBD1,TRBJ2-7,few,TRBV11-2,CASSYGQGTPMYEQYF,TGTGCCAGCAGCTACGGACAGGGGACCCCTATGTACGAGCAGTACTTC
TRBD1,TRBJ1-1,.,TRBV15,CATRKEGDRGSEVENTEAFF,TGTGCCACCAGAAAAGAGGGGGACAGGGGGAGTGAGGTTGAGAACACTGAAGCTTTCTTT
.,TRBJ2-3,.,TRBV28,CASSLLSTDTQYF,TGTGCCAGCAGTTTACTGAGCACAGATACGCAGTATTTT
.,TRBJ2-2,.,TRBV7-6,CASSLVSGLSNTGELFF,TGTGCCAGCAGCTTAGTAAGCGGACTTTCGAACACCGGGGAGCTGTTTTTT
TRBD2,TRBJ2-3,few,TRBV28,CASSLYLGGRTGSTDTQYF,TGTGCCAGCAGTTTATATCTGGGAGGGCGGACTGGAAGCACAGATACGCAGTATTTT
.,TRBJ2-7,.,TRBV28,CASRSGTRISYEQYF,TGTGCCAGCAGGTCCGGGACTCGAATCTCCTACGAGCAGTACTTC
TRBD2,TRBJ2-1,few,TRBV19,CASSIELAGGEQFF,TGTGCCAGTAGTATTGAACTAGCGGGAGGTGAGCAGTTCTTC
.,TRBJ2-2,.,TRBV27,CASSFYDSTGELFF,TGTGCCAGCAGTTTCTATGATAGCACCGGGGAGCTGTTTTTT
.,TRBJ2-7,.,TRBV12-5,CASGRHYRVGDEQYF,TGTGCTAGTGGTCGCCATTACAGGGTAGGGGACGAGCAGTACTTC
TRBD2,TRBJ2-1,.,TRBV9,CASSPGSSGIEQFF,TGTGCCAGCAGCCCCGGGAGTAGCGGGATTGAGCAGTTCTTC
TRBD2,TRBJ2-3,.,TRBV4-1,CASSQPTSGQGTDTQYF,TGCGCCAGCAGCCAGCCGACTAGCGGGCAGGGGACAGATACGCAGTATTTT
.,TRBJ2-2,.,TRBV2,CASSSGNTGELFF,TGTGCCAGCAGTTCAGGGAACACCGGGGAGCTGTTTTTT
.,TRBJ2-2,few,TRBV9,CASSPFLNTGELFF,TGTGCCAGCAGTCCGTTTTTGAACACCGGGGAGCTGTTTTTT
.,TRBJ1-1,.,TRBV7-7,CASSLGQGAEAFF,TGTGCTAGCAGCTTAGGGCAGGGCGCTGAAGCTTTCTTT
.,TRBJ2-2,.,TRBV7-6,CASSRSDEGWNTGELFF,TGTGCCAGCAGTCGCTCTGATGAGGGATGGAACACCGGGGAGCTGTTTTTT
TRBD1,TRBJ1-1,.,TRBV29-1,CSTRDSSTEAFF,TGCAGCACCCGGGACAGTTCGACTGAAGCTTTCTTT
TRBD1,TRBJ1-2,.,TRBV7-9,CASSPRDRVGYTF,TGTGCCAGCAGCCCCCGGGACAGGGTTGGCTACACCTTC
.,TRBJ2-7,few,TRBV9,CASSGSGDQQYF,TGTGCCAGCAGCGGATCAGGGGATCAGCAGTACTTC
.,TRBJ2-1,.,TRBV6-1,CASSESSNEQFF,TGTGCCAGCAGTGAAAGTAGCAATGAGCAGTTCTTC
.,TRBJ2-7,.,TRBV28,CASSLEQELYEQYF,TGTGCCAGCAGTTTAGAACAGGAGCTCTACGAGCAGTACTTC
TRBD1,TRBJ2-1,.,TRBV11-1,CASSQGQSSYNEQFF,TGTGCCAGCAGCCAGGGACAGAGCTCCTACAATGAGCAGTTCTTC
TRBD1,TRBJ1-5,.,TRBV6-5,CASSLGQGNQPQHF,TGTGCCAGCAGCCTTGGACAGGGTAATCAGCCCCAGCATTTT
TRBD2,TRBJ2-2,.,TRBV7-9,CASSQAASGRIGDTGELFF,TGTGCCAGCAGCCAAGCCGCTAGCGGGAGGATTGGAGACACCGGGGAGCTGTTTTTT
.,TRBJ2-2,.,TRBV7-8,CASSLFSSGELFF,TGTGCCAGCAGCTTATTCAGTTCCGGGGAGCTGTTTTTT
.,TRBJ2-5,.,TRBV7-9,CASSLNSQETQYF,TGTGCCAGCAGCTTAAACAGCCAAGAGACCCAGTACTTC
.,TRBJ2-7,.,TRBV28,CASSPVQDTYEQYF,TGTGCCAGCAGTCCCGTACAGGATACCTACGAGCAGTACTTC
.,TRBJ2-7,once,TRBV29-1,CSVEVSSYEQYF,TGCAGCGTTGAAGTGAGCTCCTACGAGCAGTACTTC
.,TRBJ2-2,.,TRBV4-3,CASSQAVLATSGGELFF,TGCGCCAGCAGCCAAGCGGTACTAGCTACGTCGGGCGGGGAGCTGTTTTTT
.,TRBJ1-2,few,TRBV5-6,CASSLEGGRSYGYTF,TGTGCCAGCAGCTTGGAAGGGGGACGGAGTTATGGCTACACCTTC
.,TRBJ2-1,.,TRBV20-1,CSASNSSGQFF,TGCAGTGCTAGTAACTCCTCAGGACAGTTCTTC
TRBD2,TRBJ2-1,once,TRBV6-1,CASSELAGGPGNEQFF,TGTGCCAGCAGTGAACTAGCGGGAGGGCCAGGGAATGAGCAGTTCTTC
TRBD2,TRBJ2-1,.,TRBV2,CASSASGRAHEQFF,TGTGCCAGCAGTGCCAGCGGGAGGGCCCATGAGCAGTTCTTC